The sequence of this TCR beta chain was determined in a study of a mutant IDH1 vaccine in newly diagnosed glioma. Study background: Previous care, which was radiotherapy, temozolomide, or both, most often involved both.

Measured with immunoSEQ multiplex PCR; TCRdb has only the in-frame clones, and not every one. Among approximately 57,000 clones listed, around 80% were seen once. Study-wide results and limits: Immune responses arising from the vaccine appeared in roughly 95% of patients. With respect to changes in top peripheral T cell clonotypes, pseudoprogression seemed unrelated.

The CDR3 extends over 12 amino acids. Trimming removed 0 bases from V and 5 bases from J, with 6 bases in between. Germline V gene sequence: CDR1 SGHRS, CDR2 YFSETQ. Time point specified: week 23, last vaccination. Topical imiquimod was applied with each vaccine dose, which held 300 ug of mutant IDH1 20-mer peptide. To note about this clone: Antigen: not known.

This TCR derives from a woman aged 40 to 49 with glioma. Some clones in this sample may be carry-over from other donors' samples. This rearrangement joins TRBV5-1 to TRBJ2-7; D may be TRBD1 (5 bases). Material: PBMCs, obtained from a glioma patient whose treatment included an IDH1 peptide vaccine. Here the CDR3 DNA reads TGCGCCAGCAGCTTGGCAGGGAACGAGCAGTACTTC. This codes for CASSLAGNEQYF.